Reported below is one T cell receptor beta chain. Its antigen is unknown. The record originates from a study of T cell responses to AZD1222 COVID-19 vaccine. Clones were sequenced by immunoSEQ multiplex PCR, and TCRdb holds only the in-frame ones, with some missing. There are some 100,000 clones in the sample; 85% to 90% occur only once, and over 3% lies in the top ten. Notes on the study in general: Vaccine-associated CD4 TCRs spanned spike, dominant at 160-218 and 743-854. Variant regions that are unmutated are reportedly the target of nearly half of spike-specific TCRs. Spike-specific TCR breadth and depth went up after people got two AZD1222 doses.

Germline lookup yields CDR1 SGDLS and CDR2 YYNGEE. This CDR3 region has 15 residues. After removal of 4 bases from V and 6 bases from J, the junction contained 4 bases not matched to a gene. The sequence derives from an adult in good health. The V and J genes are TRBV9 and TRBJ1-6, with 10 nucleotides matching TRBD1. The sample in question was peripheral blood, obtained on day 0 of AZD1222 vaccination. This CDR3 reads CASSLRDRGNSPLHF. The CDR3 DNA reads TGTGCCAGCAGCCTCCGGGACAGGGGTAATTCACCCCTCCACTTT.